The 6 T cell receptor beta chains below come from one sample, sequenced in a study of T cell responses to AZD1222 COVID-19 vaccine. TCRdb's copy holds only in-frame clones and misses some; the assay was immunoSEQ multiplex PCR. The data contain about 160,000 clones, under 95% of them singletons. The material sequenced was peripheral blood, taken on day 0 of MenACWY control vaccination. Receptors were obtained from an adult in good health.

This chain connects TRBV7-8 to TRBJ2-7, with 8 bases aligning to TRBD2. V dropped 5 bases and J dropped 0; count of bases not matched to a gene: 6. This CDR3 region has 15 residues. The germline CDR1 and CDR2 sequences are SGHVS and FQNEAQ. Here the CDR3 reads CASSTVAGISYEQYF. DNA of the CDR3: TGTGCCAGCAGCACCGTAGCGGGGATCTCCTACGAGCAGTACTTC.

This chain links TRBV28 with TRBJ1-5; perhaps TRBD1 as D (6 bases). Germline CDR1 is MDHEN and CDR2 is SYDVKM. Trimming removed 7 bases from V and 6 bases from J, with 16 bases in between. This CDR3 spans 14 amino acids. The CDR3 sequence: CASKRGGESQPQHF. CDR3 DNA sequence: TGTGCCAGCAAAAGAGGGGGGGAAAGTCAGCCCCAGCATTTT.

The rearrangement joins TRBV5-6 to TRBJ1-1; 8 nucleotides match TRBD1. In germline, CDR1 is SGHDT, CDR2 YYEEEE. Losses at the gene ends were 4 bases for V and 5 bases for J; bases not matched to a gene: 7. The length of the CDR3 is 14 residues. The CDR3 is CASSTQGARTEAFF. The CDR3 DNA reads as TGTGCCAGCAGCACCCAGGGGGCGAGAACTGAAGCTTTCTTT.

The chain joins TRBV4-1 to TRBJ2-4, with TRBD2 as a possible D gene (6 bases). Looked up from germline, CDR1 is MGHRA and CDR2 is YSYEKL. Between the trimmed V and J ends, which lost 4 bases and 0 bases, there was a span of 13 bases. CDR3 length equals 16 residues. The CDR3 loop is CASSPGTFLAKNIQYF. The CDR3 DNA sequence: TGCGCCAGCAGCCCCGGGACTTTCCTAGCCAAAAACATTCAGTACTTC.

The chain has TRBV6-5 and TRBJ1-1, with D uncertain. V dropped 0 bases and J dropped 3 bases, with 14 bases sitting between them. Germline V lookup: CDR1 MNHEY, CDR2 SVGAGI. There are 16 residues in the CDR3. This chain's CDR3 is CASSYSIGGGDTEAFF. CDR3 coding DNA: TGTGCCAGCAGTTACTCAATCGGAGGTGGTGACACTGAAGCTTTCTTT.

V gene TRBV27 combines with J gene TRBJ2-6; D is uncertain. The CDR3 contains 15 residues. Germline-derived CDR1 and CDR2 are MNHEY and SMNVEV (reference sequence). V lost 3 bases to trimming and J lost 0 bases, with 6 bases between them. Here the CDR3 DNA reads TGTGCCAGCAGTTTCGGCCACTCTGGGGCCAACGTCCTGACTTTC. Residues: CASSFGHSGANVLTF.